These T cell receptor beta chains were read from a single sample in a study of CD8+CD57+ T cells in acquired aplastic anemia. Using its own MiXCR run on the reads, TCRdb lists one record per CDR3 protein. The table has 150,000 to 160,000 distinct CDR3 sequences, about 50% seen once. The specimen sequenced was sorted CD4+, CD8+, or CD8+CD57+ T cells (not recorded which) from PBMCs. The receptors originated from a human donor with aplastic anemia. Each CDR3 is given with its conserved first and last residue. The order of the fields is V gene, CDR3 protein.

v_gene: TRBV7-2; CDR3aa: CASSADSNSPLHF
v_gene: TRBV10-1; CDR3aa: CASRLTDTQYF
v_gene: TRBV4-1; CDR3aa: CASSQDRAGGLYEQYF
v_gene: TRBV10-3; CDR3aa: CAISEFSDRDSPLHF
v_gene: TRBV25-1; CDR3aa: CASSEQGYGYTF
v_gene: TRBV7-8; CDR3aa: CASSWGKNEQFF
v_gene: TRBV9; CDR3aa: CASSVVGGGATYNEQFF
v_gene: TRBV29-1; CDR3aa: CSVEVLTGRDYEQYF
v_gene: TRBV24-1; CDR3aa: CATSDPTSGGGNEQFF
v_gene: TRBV10-3; CDR3aa: CAISEGLADNEQFF
v_gene: TRBV20-1; CDR3aa: CSARELAGALPDTQYF
v_gene: TRBV12-3/TRBV12-4; CDR3aa: CASSLGVQGTYGYTF
v_gene: TRBV7-8; CDR3aa: CASGSHRVRAEQYF
v_gene: TRBV19; CDR3aa: CASIGTSGGAGELFF
v_gene: TRBV7-6; CDR3aa: CASSPRLQKETQYF
v_gene: TRBV7-8; CDR3aa: CALGDLSSYNEQFF
v_gene: TRBV9; CDR3aa: CASSFGQGRPYEQYF
v_gene: TRBV7-3; CDR3aa: CASEERTPTNYGYTF
v_gene: TRBV6-5; CDR3aa: CASSSHLGGRLQETQYF
v_gene: TRBV7-9; CDR3aa: CASSVRERGGYTF
v_gene: TRBV5-5; CDR3aa: CASSLGEGVRGGELFF
v_gene: TRBV5-6; CDR3aa: CASSLGQGLGIAFF
v_gene: TRBV7-9; CDR3aa: CASSSDGRDNPPLHF
v_gene: TRBV20-1; CDR3aa: CSARRDRPTDTQYF
v_gene: TRBV10-3; CDR3aa: CAISDGDNQPQHF
v_gene: TRBV7-3; CDR3aa: CASSSAGLADTQYF
v_gene: TRBV12-3/TRBV12-4; CDR3aa: CASESGNKLFF
v_gene: TRBV20-1; CDR3aa: CSARGTSGEETQYF
v_gene: TRBV15; CDR3aa: CATSSSRTILWETQYF
v_gene: TRBV12-3/TRBV12-4; CDR3aa: CASSRGTDLHF
v_gene: TRBV9; CDR3aa: CASSVSGGADTQYF
v_gene: TRBV4-1; CDR3aa: CASSQEGGEQPQHF
v_gene: TRBV20-1; CDR3aa: CSEKDRNQETQYF
v_gene: TRBV2; CDR3aa: CASSPDRGFAYEQYF
v_gene: TRBV10-3; CDR3aa: CAIPRLGSGANVLTF
v_gene: TRBV9; CDR3aa: CASSVALQGGGYTF
v_gene: TRBV20-1; CDR3aa: CSANGGQGITEAFF
v_gene: TRBV20-1; CDR3aa: CSARNLPTSGTSPNSPLHF
v_gene: TRBV11-3; CDR3aa: CASSPQGDYGYTF
v_gene: TRBV10-3; CDR3aa: CAISEPRGAGKLFF
v_gene: TRBV12-3/TRBV12-4; CDR3aa: CASSLAGGQETQDF
v_gene: TRBV29-1; CDR3aa: CSVRDSLIYEQYF
v_gene: TRBV20-1; CDR3aa: CSAGGRQSNSPLHF
v_gene: TRBV24-1; CDR3aa: CATSDLRYGTEVFF
v_gene: TRBV7-3; CDR3aa: CASSLAGGNEQFF
v_gene: TRBV29-1; CDR3aa: CSVERGSGANVLTF
v_gene: TRBV7-9; CDR3aa: CASSKRTGGRETQYF
v_gene: TRBV15; CDR3aa: CATSEDRAYEQYF
v_gene: TRBV7-6; CDR3aa: CASSLRTVQETQYF
v_gene: TRBV27; CDR3aa: CASSLLRTGVGTRTEQYF
v_gene: TRBV19; CDR3aa: CASSRQGGAGNTIYF